This T cell receptor beta chain was captured by sequencing in a study of graft-versus-host responses after intestinal transplantation. The overall study: Transplantation in recipients was multivisceral, liver-intestinal, or isolated intestinal. Induction using anti-thymocyte globulin, followed by tacrolimus and steroids for 2 to 4 years, was given to all recipients.

Overall study results and limits: Graft-donor T cell macrochimerism in patients accompanied high graft-versus-host to host-versus-graft clonal ratios in allografts. GvH clonotypes were identified within recipient marrow, with a subset emerging first in ileum or blood.

Libraries were prepared by immunoSEQ multiplex PCR; TCRdb keeps only in-frame clonotypes and omits some of them. The sample includes some 95,000 clones, roughly nine tenths of them seen just once. V was cut by 2 bases and J by 0 bases, with 11 bases left in between. The CDR3 loop spans 16 amino acids. Looked up from germline, CDR1 is MDHEN and CDR2 is SYDVKM. To note about this clone: Antigen specificity is unknown.

The chain employs TRBV28 and TRBJ1-5; unclear D gene. This receptor was identified in a human donor who received an intestinal transplant. The sequences come from unstimulated CD8+ T cells sorted from spleen or lymph node cells, collected before intestinal transplant. CDR3 DNA: TGTGCCAGCAGTTTAAGTTTTGCAGATAGCAATCAGCCCCAGCATTTT. Translating gives CASSLSFADSNQPQHF.